The 22 T cell receptor beta chains in this list originate from one sample, sequenced in a study of identical twins. TCRdb reanalysed the 5' RACE reads using MiXCR and keeps one entry per CDR3 protein. The data contain 450,000 to 650,000 distinct CDR3 sequences, 9.6% of them singletons. These sequences were also reported in another study, on yellow fever vaccine responses in identical twins.

Source material: PBMCs. Receptor source: a woman aged 18-29 years in good health.

J is TRBJ2-7 and V is TRBV29-1; tentatively, D is TRBD2 (6 bases). V was cut by 0 bases and J by 3 bases, with 15 bases left in between. Germline-derived CDR1 and CDR2 are SQVTM and ANQGSEA. The CDR3 loop spans 15 amino acids. CDR3 protein: CSVEEETSRNYEQYF. In DNA, the CDR3 is TGCAGCGTTGAAGAGGAAACTAGCCGGAACTACGAGCAGTACTTC.

This clonotype was found a few times. The CDR3 protein is CASSWGTPGVHEQYF. The DNA for the CDR3 is TGTGCCAGCAGCTGGGGAACCCCGGGTGTCCACGAGCAGTACTTC. This chain connects TRBV12-3 or TRBV12-4 to TRBJ2-7; D call uncertain. V dropped 6 bases and J dropped 5 bases, with 20 bases sitting between them. The CDR3 length is 15 residues.

This clonotype showed up many times. The chain uses TRBV4-3 and TRBJ1-6; perhaps TRBD1 as D (6 bases). The CDR3 length is 14 residues. Germline CDR1 reads LGHNA; CDR2 reads YSLEER. V lost 5 bases, J lost 9 bases, and 14 bases lay in between. CDR3 nucleotides: TGCGCCAGCAGCGGGGGCAGGCTCGGTTCACCCCTCCACTTT. Protein sequence: CASSGGRLGSPLHF.

This clonotype was seen ten or more times. The V and J genes are TRBV5-5 and TRBJ1-1; D not resolved. Between the trimmed V and J ends, which lost 0 bases and 0 bases, there was a span of 12 bases. The CDR3 loop spans 16 amino acids. Germline values: CDR1 SGHKS, CDR2 YYEKEE (reference sequence). Here the CDR3 DNA reads TGTGCCAGCAGCTTGGGGGCAGCCCGCATGAACACTGAAGCTTTCTTT. It yields the protein CASSLGAARMNTEAFF.

Many counts were recorded for this clonotype. V is TRBV15 and J is TRBJ2-3; 8 bases line up with TRBD1. Per the germline V gene, CDR1 is LNHNV and CDR2 is YYDKDF (reference sequence). This CDR3 is 16 amino acids long. Trimming at V came to 3 bases and at J to 0 bases, leaving 5 bases not matched to a gene. The CDR3 region is CATSRDRAQSTDTQYF. CDR3 coding DNA: TGTGCCACCAGCAGGGACAGGGCCCAGAGCACAGATACGCAGTATTTT.

This clonotype was observed many times. The V call is TRBV5-1, the J call TRBJ2-1; D is uncertain. This CDR3 contains 12 residues. Germline assignment: CDR1 SGHRS and CDR2 YFSETQ. V lost 4 bases and J 7 bases, leaving 9 bases between the germline ends. In nucleotides, the CDR3 is TGCGCCAGCAGCGCAAATAGAAATGAGCAGTTCTTC. It is translated as CASSANRNEQFF.

The V call is TRBV19, the J call TRBJ2-7, with 10 bases identical to TRBD1. The J segment lost 6 bases and the V segment lost 6 bases, leaving 11 bases of the junction unmatched. The length of the CDR3 is 15 residues. Germline V CDR1 and CDR2: LNHDA, SQIVND (reference sequence). The chain's CDR3 is CASSLPGQGSSEQYF. The CDR3 nucleotides read TGTGCCAGTAGCCTACCGGGACAGGGGTCATCCGAGCAGTACTTC.

The CDR3 loop reads CASSPAGALVQYF. The CDR3 DNA reads TGTGCCAGCAGCCCCGCGGGTGCACTGGTTCAGTACTTC. The chain is built from TRBV9 and TRBJ2-4; D might be TRBD2 (5 bases). Trimming pared 4 bases from V and 11 bases from J, leaving 16 bases between. Germline V gene sequence: CDR1 SGDLS, CDR2 YYNGEE. The CDR3 spans 13 residues.

The genes are TRBV23-1 and TRBJ2-3; 10 bases are a match to TRBD2. TRBV23-1 is an open reading frame, and its role is uncertain. The CDR3 is 16 amino acids. The junction had 3 bases not matched to a gene; V was cut back by 0 bases and J by 3 bases. The CDR3 DNA is TGCGCCAGCAGTCAATCTGCAGCGGGAGGGACAGATACGCAGTATTTT. Translated, it gives CASSQSAAGGTDTQYF.

This clonotype has ten or more counts. The J gene is TRBJ1-6, the V gene TRBV7-9, with no clear D. Germline V lookup: CDR1 SEHNR, CDR2 FQNEAQ (reference sequence). The length of the CDR3 is 17 residues. V lost 5 bases and J 0 bases, leaving 14 bases between the germline ends. CDR3 in DNA: TGTGCCAGCAGCATCAATACCGGGTTCTCCTATAATTCACCCCTCCACTTT. It encodes CASSINTGFSYNSPLHF.

This clonotype was seen many times. This chain joins TRBV3-1 and TRBJ2-3, with 15 positions matching TRBD2. Germline CDR1 and CDR2: LGHDT and YNNKEL (reference sequence). The trim removed 4 bases at V and 0 bases at J, leaving 5 bases unmatched. The CDR3 loop spans 18 amino acids. The CDR3 nucleotides read TGTGCCAGCAGCCTGGGACTAGCGGGGGGTACTAGCACAGATACGCAGTATTTT. This gives the protein CASSLGLAGGTSTDTQYF.

At least ten counts were recorded for this clonotype. The gene calls are TRBV5-1 and TRBJ1-1; D is perhaps TRBD1 (5 bases). The CDR3 spans 12 residues. Per the germline V gene, CDR1 is SGHRS and CDR2 is YFSETQ. Trimming pared 9 bases from V and 1 base from J, leaving 10 bases between. CDR3 nucleotide sequence: TGCGCCACCTCTACAGGGAACACTGAAGCTTTCTTT. Its translation: CATSTGNTEAFF. Looking up the rest from reference TRBV5-1 and TRBJ1-1 gives the full variable domain: KAGVTQTPRYLIKTRGQQVTLSCSPISGHRSVSWYQQTPGQGLQFLFEYFSETQRNKGNFPGRFSGRQFSNSRSEMNVSTLELGDSALYLCATSTGNTEAFFGQGTRLTVV.

In the case of this clonotype: At one end the junction does not follow the germline gene, possibly because of a read error. The genes are TRBV5-5 and TRBJ2-1; D may be TRBD1 (6 bases). The CDR3 extends over 16 amino acids. In germline, CDR1 is SGHKS, CDR2 YYEKEE (reference sequence). The CDR3 DNA reads as TGTACCAGCAGCGTTACGGCCCGGGACACCTACAATGAGCAGTTCTTC. It yields the protein CTSSVTARDTYNEQFF. Filled out from reference TRBV5-5 and TRBJ2-1, the complete variable domain reads DAGVTQSPTHLIKTRGQQVTLRCSPISGHKSVSWYQQVLGQGPQFIFQYYEKEERGRGNFPDRFSARQFPNYSSELNVNALLLGDSALYLCTSSVTARDTYNEQFFGPGTRLTVL.

The chain recombines TRBV12-3 or TRBV12-4 with TRBJ2-1; D not resolved. Trimming removed 3 bases at V and 0 bases at J, with 15 bases between. The CDR3 is 17 residues long. Written as DNA, the CDR3 is TGTGCCAGCAGTTTCGGAGTCGGATCGGCCTCCTACAATGAGCAGTTCTTC. It encodes CASSFGVGSASYNEQFF.

This clonotype was detected only a few times. V is TRBV11-2 and J is TRBJ2-4, with 9 bases that match TRBD2. This CDR3 contains 15 residues. Looked up from germline, CDR1 is SGHAT and CDR2 is FQNNGV. Trimming removed 5 bases from V and 7 bases from J; junction bases left unmatched: 9. CDR3 loop: CASSMTSGGGNIQYF. CDR3 DNA sequence: TGTGCCAGCAGCATGACTAGCGGCGGGGGGAACATTCAGTACTTC.

This chain uses TRBV6-2 or TRBV6-3 with TRBJ2-1; TRBD2 agrees at 11 bases. Germline V CDR1 and CDR2: MNHEY, SVGEGT. The CDR3 is made up of 16 amino acids. Trimming at V came to 4 bases and at J to 4 bases, leaving 6 bases not matched to a gene. The CDR3 nucleotides read TGTGCCAGCAGTTTCTCGGGACTAGCGGTTTACAATGAGCAGTTCTTC. This codes for CASSFSGLAVYNEQFF.

A few counts support this clonotype. The gene calls are TRBV6-2 or TRBV6-3 and TRBJ2-7, with TRBD1 matching 7 bases. V lost 6 bases and J lost 5; bases outside the gene matches: 10. The CDR3 contains 14 residues. CDR1 MNHEY and CDR2 SVGEGT come from the germline V gene. The CDR3 spells CASRAAGGTHEQYF. The CDR3 DNA reads TGTGCCAGCAGGGCCGCAGGGGGTACCCACGAGCAGTACTTC.

This chain links TRBV4-3 with TRBJ2-7; 7 bases are a match to TRBD2. The CDR3 is 16 residues long. The ends lost 0 bases at V and 2 bases at J; junction bases unmatched: 7. CDR1 and CDR2 (germline): LGHNA, YSLEER. The CDR3 is CASSQDPAGSTYEQYF. CDR3 sequence (DNA): TGCGCCAGCAGCCAAGATCCAGCGGGATCCACCTACGAGCAGTACTTC.

This clonotype showed up just once. The chain employs TRBV20-1 and TRBJ2-2; TRBD2 matches 9 bases. Trimming at V came to 0 bases and at J to 7 bases, leaving 9 bases not matched to a gene. This CDR3 is built from 16 residues. Germline V CDR1 and CDR2: DFQATT, SNEGSKA (reference sequence). CDR3 coding DNA: TGCAGTGCTAGAGATCCCAGCGGGGGGCCGGGCGGGGAGCTGTTTTTT. Translating gives CSARDPSGGPGGELFF.

The J gene is TRBJ2-7, the V gene TRBV27; 7 bases are a match to TRBD1. V was pared by 2 bases and J by 3 bases, with 4 bases of the junction left unmatched. The CDR3 is 14 amino acids. Looked up from germline, CDR1 is MNHEY and CDR2 is SMNVEV (reference sequence). The CDR3 spells CASSLKRDSYEQYF. The DNA for the CDR3 is TGTGCCAGCAGTTTAAAAAGGGACAGCTACGAGCAGTACTTC.

The chain's CDR3 is CASTHSTAEIRPEQFF. In DNA, the CDR3 is TGTGCCAGCACCCACTCGACAGCGGAAATACGGCCAGAGCAGTTCTTC. The J gene is TRBJ2-1, the V gene TRBV7-2; tentatively, D is TRBD1 or TRBD2 (5 bases each). Trimming pared 7 bases from V and 10 bases from J, leaving 26 bases between. The CDR3 sequence is 16 residues long. Germline V gene sequence: CDR1 SGHTA, CDR2 FQGNSA.

Many counts were recorded for this clonotype. The rearrangement links TRBV4-3 to TRBJ2-3; 12 nucleotides align to TRBD2. Trimming at V came to 1 base and at J to 2 bases, leaving 1 base not matched to a gene. CDR1 is LGHNA, CDR2 YSLEER, per germline. The CDR3 spans 16 residues. In DNA, the CDR3 is TGCGCCAGCAGCCAAGGGACTAGCGGGGCCACAGATACGCAGTATTTT. Its translation is CASSQGTSGATDTQYF.